Each of the 15 T cell receptor beta chains below was sequenced from the same sample in a study of radiotherapy plus CTLA-4 blockade in lung cancer. Repertoires were generated with immunoSEQ multiplex PCR, while TCRdb's copy carries only in-frame clones and drops some. The table includes about 95,000 clones, 80% to 85% detected once. This material consisted of peripheral blood, taken from a patient treated with radiotherapy plus ipilimumab. The source is a human donor with non-small cell lung cancer who had a partial response to radiotherapy plus ipilimumab.

CDR3 DNA sequence: TGTGCCAGCAGCAGGGGGACAGGGCACACCGGGGAGCTGTTTTTT. Its protein is CASSRGTGHTGELFF. The chain is built from TRBV11-2 and TRBJ2-2; TRBD1 matches 9 bases. V dropped 5 bases and J dropped 3; count of bases not matched to a gene: 4. CDR1 SGHAT and CDR2 FQNNGV come from the germline V gene. The CDR3 has 15 amino acids.

Written as DNA, the CDR3 is TGTGCCAGCAGTAGGAGACTAGCGGGAGGGACGGTCCAGGAGGAGACCCAGTACTTC. Its protein product is CASSRRLAGGTVQEETQYF. This chain connects TRBV28 to TRBJ2-5; 14 bases agree with TRBD2. V gave up 5 bases and J gave up 5 bases; unmatched junction bases: 16. CDR3 length: 19 amino acids. CDR1 and CDR2 (germline): MDHEN, SYDVKM.

The rearrangement uses TRBV18 and TRBJ1-2; 7 nucleotides line up with TRBD1. The CDR3 has 15 residues. CDR1 and CDR2 (germline): KGHSH, LQKENI. With V trimmed by 4 bases and J by 4 bases, 9 bases remained unmatched. The chain's CDR3 is CASSLGQSLPYGYTF. DNA for the CDR3: TGTGCCAGCTCACTGGGACAGTCCTTACCCTATGGCTACACCTTC.

The chain links TRBV6-6 to TRBJ2-3, with 7 positions matching TRBD2. V lost 4 bases, J lost 0 bases, and 7 bases stayed unmatched. Germline V gene data show CDR1 as MNHNY and CDR2 as SVGAGI (reference sequence). The CDR3 length is 16 residues. CDR3 amino acids: CASSWGVSGSTDTQYF. The CDR3, as DNA: TGTGCCAGCAGTTGGGGCGTTAGCGGGAGCACAGATACGCAGTATTTT.

This chain joins TRBV2 and TRBJ2-5; TRBD1 agrees at 10 bases. This CDR3 region has 15 residues. The V segment lost 7 bases and the J segment 1 base; nucleotides outside the gene matches: 6. The V gene's germline CDR1 is SNHLY and CDR2 FYNNEI. The CDR3 sequence is CASTRDRGSQETQYF. The CDR3, as DNA: TGTGCCAGCACTCGGGACAGGGGTAGCCAAGAGACCCAGTACTTC.

The chain links TRBV28 to TRBJ2-7; 10 bases agree with TRBD2. Germline V lookup: CDR1 MDHEN, CDR2 SYDVKM. The CDR3 has 12 residues. With 10 bases clipped from V and 2 bases from J, the junction kept 2 bases outside the gene matches. The CDR3 sequence: CATGTSAYEQYF. The CDR3 DNA reads as TGTGCCACCGGGACTAGCGCCTACGAGCAGTACTTC.

The chain has TRBV25-1 and TRBJ2-5; 13 nucleotides align to TRBD2. Trimming cost V 4 bases and J 4 bases; bases outside gene matches: 6. The CDR3 runs 16 residues. CDR1 and CDR2 (germline): MGHDK, SYGVNS. CDR3 coding DNA: TGTGCCAGCAGTGTCACTAGCGGGAGGGTAGGAGAGACCCAGTACTTC. It yields the protein CASSVTSGRVGETQYF.

This clone appeared a single time. The chain joins TRBV13 to TRBJ2-1; 9 bases are a match to TRBD1. This CDR3 comprises 14 residues. The J segment lost 7 bases and the V segment lost 9 bases, leaving 10 bases of the junction unmatched. Germline V lookup: CDR1 PRHDT, CDR2 FYEKMQ (reference sequence). CDR3 sequence reads: CASRDRVRENEQFF. Here the CDR3 DNA reads TGTGCCAGTAGGGACAGGGTCAGGGAGAATGAGCAGTTCTTC.

The chain employs TRBV9 and TRBJ2-7, with 12 bases that match TRBD2. V was pared by 0 bases and J by 7 bases, with 14 bases of the junction left unmatched. CDR1 and CDR2 from the germline V gene are SGDLS and YYNGEE. The CDR3 has 18 residues. Written as DNA, the CDR3 is TGTGCCAGCAGCGTAGGATCTAGCGGGAGGGCCCAGTTGGGAGAGCAGTACTTC. It encodes CASSVGSSGRAQLGEQYF. Drawing the rest from reference TRBV9 and TRBJ2-7, the complete variable domain is DSGVTQTPKHLITATGQRVTLRCSPRSGDLSVYWYQQSLDQGLQFLIQYYNGEERAKGNILERFSAQQFPDLHSELNLSSLELGDSALYFCASSVGSSGRAQLGEQYFGPGTRLTVT.

The chain joins TRBV7-3 to TRBJ2-2, with 7 positions matching TRBD1. This CDR3 is built from 16 residues. Germline values: CDR1 SGHTA, CDR2 FQGTGA. V was pared by 2 bases and J by 5 bases, with 8 bases of the junction left unmatched. The CDR3 here is CASSLWLQGKTGELFF. The CDR3 DNA reads TGTGCCAGCAGCTTATGGCTACAGGGGAAGACCGGGGAGCTGTTTTTT.

The chain uses TRBV6-5 and TRBJ1-5; a weak D match, TRBD1 (5 bases). The CDR3 has 15 amino acids. Per germline, CDR1 MNHEY and CDR2 SVGAGI. The germline V and J ends were trimmed by 8 bases and 7 bases, with 21 bases remaining between them. For the CDR3, the DNA is TGTGCCAGCGCGGGGGAAAGGGGTGATGTGCAGCCCCAGCATTTT. It codes for CASAGERGDVQPQHF.

The DNA for the CDR3 is TGTGCCAGCAGACCTACGGGGGGCTGGGAGACCCAGTACTTC. It codes for CASRPTGGWETQYF. This chain connects TRBV27 to TRBJ2-5; D perhaps matches TRBD2 (7 bases). This CDR3 contains 14 residues. Germline CDR1 MNHEY, CDR2 SMNVEV (reference sequence). V was shortened by 6 bases and J by 5 bases, with 16 bases between the two germline ends.

The genes are TRBV28 and TRBJ2-7; 7 bases are shared with TRBD2. CDR1 is MDHEN and CDR2 is SYDVKM in the germline V gene. The CDR3 totals 18 residues. V shed 3 bases, J shed 3 bases, and the junction held 17 bases outside the gene matches. The CDR3 DNA follows: TGTGCCAGCAGTTTGTTACCCCCCGAGAGGGGACTATACTACGAGCAGTACTTC. It is translated as CASSLLPPERGLYYEQYF.

The V call is TRBV6-5, the J call TRBJ2-7; 9 bases align to TRBD1. Germline lookup yields CDR1 MNHEY and CDR2 SVGAGI. Trimming took 2 bases from V and 6 from J; bases not matched to a gene: 11. The length of the CDR3 is 16 residues. The CDR3 loop reads CASSYPRDRASAEQYF. The CDR3 DNA reads TGTGCCAGCAGTTACCCACGGGACAGGGCATCTGCCGAGCAGTACTTC.

The chain couples TRBV7-2 to TRBJ2-2; no firm D call. This CDR3 spans 14 amino acids. In germline, CDR1 is SGHTA, CDR2 FQGNSA. Deletions cut 3 bases from V and 1 base from J, with 6 bases between. The CDR3 nucleotides are TGTGCCAGCAGCTTTCTACGGAACACCGGGGAGCTGTTTTTT. Translated: CASSFLRNTGELFF. The entire variable domain, with the rest obtained from reference TRBV7-2 and TRBJ2-2, is as follows: GAGVSQSPSNKVTEKGKDVELRCDPISGHTALYWYRQSLGQGLEFLIYFQGNSAPDKSGLPSDRFSAERTGGSVSTLTIQRTQQEDSAVYLCASSFLRNTGELFFGEGSRLTVL.